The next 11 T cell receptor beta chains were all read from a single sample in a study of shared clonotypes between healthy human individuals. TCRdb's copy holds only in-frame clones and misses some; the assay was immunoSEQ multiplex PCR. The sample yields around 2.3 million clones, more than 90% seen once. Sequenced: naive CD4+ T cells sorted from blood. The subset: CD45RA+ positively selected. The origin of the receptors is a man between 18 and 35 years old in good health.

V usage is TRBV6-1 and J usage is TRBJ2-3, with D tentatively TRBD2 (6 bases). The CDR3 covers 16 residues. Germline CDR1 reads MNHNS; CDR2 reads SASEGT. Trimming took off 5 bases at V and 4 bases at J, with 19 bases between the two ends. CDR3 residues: CASSQGTAGVPDTQYF. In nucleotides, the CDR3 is TGTGCCAGCAGTCAAGGGACTGCTGGTGTTCCAGATACGCAGTATTTT.

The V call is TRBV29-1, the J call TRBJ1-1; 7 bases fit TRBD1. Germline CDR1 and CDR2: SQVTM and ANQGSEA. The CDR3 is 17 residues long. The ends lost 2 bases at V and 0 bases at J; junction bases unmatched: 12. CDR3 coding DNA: TGCAGCGTTGAATCGCGGGGGCCAGGGGGGATGAACACTGAAGCTTTCTTT. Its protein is CSVESRGPGGMNTEAFF. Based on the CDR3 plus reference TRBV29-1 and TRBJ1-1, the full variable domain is SAVISQKPSRDICQRGTSLTIQCQVDSQVTMMFWYRQQPGQSLTLIATANQGSEATYESGFVIDKFPISRPNLTFSTLTVSNMSPEDSSIYLCSVESRGPGGMNTEAFFGQGTRLTVV.

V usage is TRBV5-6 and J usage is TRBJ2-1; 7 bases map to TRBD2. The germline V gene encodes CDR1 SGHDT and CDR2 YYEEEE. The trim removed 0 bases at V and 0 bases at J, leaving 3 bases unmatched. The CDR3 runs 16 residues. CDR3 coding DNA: TGTGCCAGCAGCTTGGTGGTAGCGGGCTCCTACAATGAGCAGTTCTTC. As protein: CASSLVVAGSYNEQFF.

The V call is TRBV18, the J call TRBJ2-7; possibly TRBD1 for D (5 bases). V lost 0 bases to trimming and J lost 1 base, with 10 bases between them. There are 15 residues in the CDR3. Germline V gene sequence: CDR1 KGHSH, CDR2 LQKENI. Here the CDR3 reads CASSPPGRQSYEQYF. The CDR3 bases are TGTGCCAGCTCACCACCGGGGCGACAGTCCTACGAGCAGTACTTC.

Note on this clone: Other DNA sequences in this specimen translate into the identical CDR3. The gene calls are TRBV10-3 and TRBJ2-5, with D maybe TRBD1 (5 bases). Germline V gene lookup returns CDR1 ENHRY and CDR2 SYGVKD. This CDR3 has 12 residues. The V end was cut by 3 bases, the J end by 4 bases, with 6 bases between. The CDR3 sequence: CAISERGETQYF. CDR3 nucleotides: TGTGCCATCAGTGAAAGGGGAGAGACCCAGTACTTC.

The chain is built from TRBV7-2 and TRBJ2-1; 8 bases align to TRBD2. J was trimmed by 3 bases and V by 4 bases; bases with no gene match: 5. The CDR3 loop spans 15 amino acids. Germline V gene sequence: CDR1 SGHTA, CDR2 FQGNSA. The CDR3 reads CASSSPGTSYNEQFF. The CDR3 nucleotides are TGTGCCAGCAGCTCCCCCGGGACTAGCTACAATGAGCAGTTCTTC.

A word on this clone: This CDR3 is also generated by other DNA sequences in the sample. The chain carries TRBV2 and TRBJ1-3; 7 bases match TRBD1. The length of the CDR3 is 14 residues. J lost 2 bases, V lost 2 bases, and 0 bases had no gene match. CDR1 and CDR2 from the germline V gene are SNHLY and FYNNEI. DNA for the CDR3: TGTGCCAGCAGTGAACAGGGGGCTGGAAACACCATATATTTT. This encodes CASSEQGAGNTIYF.

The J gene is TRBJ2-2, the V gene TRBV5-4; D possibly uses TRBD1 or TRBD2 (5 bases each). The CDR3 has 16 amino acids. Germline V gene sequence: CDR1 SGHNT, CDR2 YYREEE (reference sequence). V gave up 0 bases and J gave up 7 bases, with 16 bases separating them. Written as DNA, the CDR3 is TGTGCCAGCAGCTTGGGGGGCAGCGGTTTATTCGGGGAGCTGTTTTTT. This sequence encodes CASSLGGSGLFGELFF.

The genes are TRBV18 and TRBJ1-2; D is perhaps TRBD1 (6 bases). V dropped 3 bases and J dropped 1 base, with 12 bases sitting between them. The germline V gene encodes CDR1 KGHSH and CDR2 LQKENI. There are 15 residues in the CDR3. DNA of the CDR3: TGTGCCAGCTCACCCCCTCAGGGGAATAACTATGGCTACACCTTC. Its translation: CASSPPQGNNYGYTF.

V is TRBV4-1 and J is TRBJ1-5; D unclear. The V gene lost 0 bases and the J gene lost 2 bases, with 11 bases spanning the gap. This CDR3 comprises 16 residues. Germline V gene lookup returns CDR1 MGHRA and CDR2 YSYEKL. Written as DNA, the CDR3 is TGCGCCAGCAGCCAAGATACGGGCAGTGGCAATCAGCCCCAGCATTTT. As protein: CASSQDTGSGNQPQHF.

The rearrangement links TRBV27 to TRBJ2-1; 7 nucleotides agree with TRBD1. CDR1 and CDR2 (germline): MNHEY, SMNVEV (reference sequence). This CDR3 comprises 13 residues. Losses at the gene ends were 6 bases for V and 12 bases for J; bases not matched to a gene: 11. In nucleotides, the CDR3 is TGTGCCAGCAGATCCGGGGCCCCAGGGGGGCAGTTCTTC. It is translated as CASRSGAPGGQFF.